One TCR beta chain is described in this entry. This entry comes from a study of blood T cell repertoires in COVID-19. At the level of the study: In each case, the material was cDNA or gDNA derived from T cells, B-cell-depleted T cells, or PBMCs.

CDR3 length: 17 residues. CDR1 SEHNR and CDR2 FQNEAQ come from the germline V gene (reference sequence). The trim removed 1 base at V and 0 bases at J, leaving 5 bases unmatched. In the original workflow: How many nucleated cells were present was estimated from reference gene primer amplification. The assay was immunoSEQ multiplex PCR, and TCRdb's table has in-frame clones only and misses some. The V and J calls and clone size were taken over from that table, and D and trimming were inferred from the DNA. In the table there are about 210,000 clones, 88% of which are singletons. Sequenced input: peripheral blood. The V gene is TRBV7-9, the J gene TRBJ1-1; TRBD1 agrees at 10 bases. The clonotype comes from a man between 18 and 35 years old with active or convalescent COVID-19. In DNA form, the CDR3 reads TGTGCCAGCAGCTTAGGACAGGGGGCGGGAATGAACACTGAAGCTTTCTTT. Its translation: CASSLGQGAGMNTEAFF. The whole variable domain, filled in from reference TRBV7-9 and TRBJ1-1, reads DTGVSQNPRHKITKRGQNVTFRCDPISEHNRLYWYRQTLGQGPEFLTYFQNEAQLEKSRLLSDRFSAERPKGSFSTLEIQRTEQGDSAMYLCASSLGQGAGMNTEAFFGQGTRLTVV.